This TCR beta chain was obtained from a study of CD8+ T cells in alopecia areata. About the study: Tofacitinib therapy lasting 6 to 18 months was followed by 6 months off drug.

This clone has more than one count but fewer than ten. The sample's treatment: oral pan-JAK inhibitor, 5-10 mg twice daily. cDNA serving as the sequencing template came from extracted, reverse transcribed RNA. Generated by immunoSEQ multiplex PCR, the TCRdb table keeps only in-frame clones and is missing some. The sample records about 190,000 clones, about three fifths being singletons. The sequenced sample was CD8+ T cells sorted from blood, obtained at week 24, from a patient treated with tofacitinib. The TCR comes from a human donor with alopecia areata.

CDR3 nucleotides: TGCAGCGTTCGACAGGGGGTTGGCTATGGCTACACCTTC. Translated: CSVRQGVGYGYTF. The chain combines TRBV29-1 with TRBJ1-2; the match to TRBD1 covers 9 bases. Germline assignment: CDR1 SQVTM and CDR2 ANQGSEA. The CDR3 has 13 residues. V dropped 5 bases and J dropped 4; count of bases not matched to a gene: 5. Based on the CDR3 plus reference TRBV29-1 and TRBJ1-2, the full variable domain is SAVISQKPSRDICQRGTSLTIQCQVDSQVTMMFWYRQQPGQSLTLIATANQGSEATYESGFVIDKFPISRPNLTFSTLTVSNMSPEDSSIYLCSVRQGVGYGYTFGSGTRLTVV.